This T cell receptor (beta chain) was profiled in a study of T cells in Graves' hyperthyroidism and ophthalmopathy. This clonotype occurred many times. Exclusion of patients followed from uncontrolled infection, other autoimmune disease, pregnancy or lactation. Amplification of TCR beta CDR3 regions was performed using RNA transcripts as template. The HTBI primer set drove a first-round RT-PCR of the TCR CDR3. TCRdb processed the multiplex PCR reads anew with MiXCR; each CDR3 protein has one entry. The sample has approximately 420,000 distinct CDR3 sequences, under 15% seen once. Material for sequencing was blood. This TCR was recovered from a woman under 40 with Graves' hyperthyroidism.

The CDR3 reads CASSLSGRQGLGYTF. The DNA of the CDR3 is TGTGCCAGCAGTTTAAGTGGTAGACAGGGGCTTGGCTACACCTTC. This rearrangement joins TRBV28 to TRBJ1-2, with 8 bases aligning to TRBD1. Looked up from germline, CDR1 is MDHEN and CDR2 is SYDVKM. This CDR3 comprises 15 residues. V trimming: 2 bases; J trimming: 7 bases; junction bases outside the gene matches: 9.